The next 5 T cell receptor beta chains were all read from a single sample in a study of control samples from healthy donors and cancer patients. The assay was immunoSEQ multiplex PCR, and TCRdb's table has in-frame clones only and misses some. The sample contains under 95,000 clones, roughly 84% of which appear only once. The source material was blood. These receptors came from a man between 45 and 60 years old in good health.

This clone was found a few times. The chain recombines TRBV2 with TRBJ2-1; D unresolved. CDR1 and CDR2 from the germline V gene are SNHLY and FYNNEI. Trimming cost V 10 bases and J 6 bases, with 10 bases left between them. The CDR3 consists of 11 residues. The CDR3 DNA reads as TGTGCCACCTACGGACCCAATGAGCAGTTCTTC. Translating gives CATYGPNEQFF. Together with reference TRBV2 and TRBJ2-1, the CDR3 gives the full variable domain: EPEVTQTPSHQVTQMGQEVILRCVPISNHLYFYWYRQILGQKVEFLVSFYNNEISEKSEIFDDQFSVERPDGSNFTLKIRSTKLEDSAMYFCATYGPNEQFFGPGTRLTVL.

J is TRBJ1-2 and V is TRBV15; D is perhaps TRBD1 (6 bases). The germline V gene has CDR1 LNHNV and CDR2 YYDKDF (reference sequence). The CDR3 contains 13 residues. The V end was cut by 0 bases, the J end by 8 bases, with 10 bases between. CDR3 in amino acids: CATSREGASGYTF. CDR3 DNA: TGTGCCACCAGCAGAGAGGGGGCGTCCGGCTACACCTTC.

This chain uses TRBV9 with TRBJ2-2, with TRBD1 matching over 10 bases. Unmatched junction bases numbered 5, after V lost 0 bases and J lost 6 bases. Germline-derived CDR1 and CDR2 are SGDLS and YYNGEE. The CDR3 loop spans 16 amino acids. The CDR3 nucleotides are TGTGCCAGCAGCGTAGGGGGCGGACAGGGGGCCGGGGAGCTGTTTTTT. Protein product: CASSVGGGQGAGELFF.

The rearrangement joins TRBV7-2 to TRBJ2-1; D perhaps matches TRBD1 (5 bases). This CDR3 contains 15 residues. In germline, CDR1 is SGHTA, CDR2 FQGNSA. V lost 5 bases to trimming and J lost 4 bases, with 15 bases between them. The CDR3 nucleotides read TGTGCCAGCAGCCCTAGGGCAGGGTTTTACAATGAGCAGTTCTTC. As protein: CASSPRAGFYNEQFF.

A few counts support this clone. The J gene is TRBJ1-6, the V gene TRBV19, with D perhaps matching TRBD1 (5 bases). Germline CDR1 is LNHDA and CDR2 is SQIVND (reference sequence). The length of the CDR3 is 12 residues. Between the trimmed V and J ends, which lost 8 bases and 13 bases, there was a span of 15 bases. CDR3 nucleotides: TGTGCCAGTGGCCAGGGTTTCTCTCCCCTCCACTTT. Amino acid sequence: CASGQGFSPLHF. The whole variable domain, remainder taken from reference TRBV19 and TRBJ1-6, is DGGITQSPKYLFRKEGQNVTLSCEQNLNHDAMYWYRQDPGQGLRLIYYSQIVNDFQKGDIAEGYSVSREKKESFPLTVTSAQKNPTAFYLCASGQGFSPLHFGNGTRLTVT.